These T cell receptor beta chains were read from a single sample in a study of CXCR3-negative and CXCR3-positive naive CD8 T cells. TCRdb reprocessed the 5' RACE reads, with one entry per CDR3 protein and no DNA. This table holds 90,000 to 100,000 distinct CDR3 sequences. Sequences were obtained from naive CXCR3- CD8+ T cells from blood. Source of these receptors: a human donor in good health. Some clones in this sample may be carry-over from other donors' samples. Both conserved end residues are part of each CDR3.

CASSSQNSDTQYF,TRBJ2-3,TRBV28
CASSLAGTSSTDTQYF,TRBJ2-3,TRBV7-6
CASSLFDREAATNEKLFF,TRBJ1-4,TRBV5-1
CASTPGPNNEQFF,TRBJ2-1,TRBV13
CAWSFISTVEAFF,TRBJ1-1,TRBV30
CSVETELSEQFF,TRBJ2-1,TRBV29-1
CASSPEFGGGSYEQYF,TRBJ2-7,TRBV7-9
CASSPDRADEQYF,TRBJ2-7,TRBV6-5
CSVEGGSGTDTQYF,TRBJ2-3,TRBV29-1
CSVERGYEQYF,TRBJ2-7,TRBV29-1
CASSPGTDEQFF,TRBJ2-1,TRBV18
CASSLFGGDTGELFF,TRBJ2-2,TRBV7-2
CASSQDEVQGGDEQFF,TRBJ2-1,TRBV4-3
CASSQPPGNEQFF,TRBJ2-1,TRBV4-2
CASSDSRGRGYGYTF,TRBJ1-2,TRBV7-8
CASSNWGLGDTEAFF,TRBJ1-1,TRBV5-1
CASSFVSSGGAYNEQFF,TRBJ2-1,TRBV5-6
CASSHPRTGEVFGYTF,TRBJ1-2,TRBV11-2
CASSHPSTSGVIYNEQFF,TRBJ2-1,TRBV5-6
CASSRDRAIEQYF,TRBJ2-7,TRBV4-1
CSVVMGEGRNEQFF,TRBJ2-1,TRBV29-1
CASSARKGTGLNTEAFF,TRBJ1-1,TRBV21-1
CASSQDGTGSGTEAFF,TRBJ1-1,TRBV4-3
CASSFLTSGEYNEQFF,TRBJ2-1,TRBV7-2
CASSLADRERLFF,TRBJ1-4,TRBV13
CASSATGQGGFYGYTF,TRBJ1-2,TRBV25-1
CASSAGVNTWELFF,TRBJ2-2,TRBV4-1
CASSWTGNYEQYF,TRBJ2-7,TRBV6-5
CASSKAVGKVYEQYF,TRBJ2-7,TRBV21-1
CASTAGTGDTGELFF,TRBJ2-2,TRBV3-1
CATSRGLNQPQHF,TRBJ1-5,TRBV15
CASSYLRVGTGELFF,TRBJ2-2,TRBV6-2/TRBV6-3
CASSLALGAYNEQFF,TRBJ2-1,TRBV7-6
CASSQVTGVSSYNEQFF,TRBJ2-1,TRBV4-1
CSARDVGDTQYF,TRBJ2-3,TRBV20-1
CASSFRDGAYEQYF,TRBJ2-7,TRBV7-2
CASRMGIKETQYF,TRBJ2-5,TRBV2
CAISAGLADTQYF,TRBJ2-3,TRBV10-3
CSAPVDMTANYGYTF,TRBJ1-2,TRBV20-1
CASSLFSTWTSGAAGELFF,TRBJ2-2,TRBV12-3/TRBV12-4
CATSDPAGLALIADTQYF,TRBJ2-3,TRBV24-1
CSVVARGNHEQYF,TRBJ2-7,TRBV29-1